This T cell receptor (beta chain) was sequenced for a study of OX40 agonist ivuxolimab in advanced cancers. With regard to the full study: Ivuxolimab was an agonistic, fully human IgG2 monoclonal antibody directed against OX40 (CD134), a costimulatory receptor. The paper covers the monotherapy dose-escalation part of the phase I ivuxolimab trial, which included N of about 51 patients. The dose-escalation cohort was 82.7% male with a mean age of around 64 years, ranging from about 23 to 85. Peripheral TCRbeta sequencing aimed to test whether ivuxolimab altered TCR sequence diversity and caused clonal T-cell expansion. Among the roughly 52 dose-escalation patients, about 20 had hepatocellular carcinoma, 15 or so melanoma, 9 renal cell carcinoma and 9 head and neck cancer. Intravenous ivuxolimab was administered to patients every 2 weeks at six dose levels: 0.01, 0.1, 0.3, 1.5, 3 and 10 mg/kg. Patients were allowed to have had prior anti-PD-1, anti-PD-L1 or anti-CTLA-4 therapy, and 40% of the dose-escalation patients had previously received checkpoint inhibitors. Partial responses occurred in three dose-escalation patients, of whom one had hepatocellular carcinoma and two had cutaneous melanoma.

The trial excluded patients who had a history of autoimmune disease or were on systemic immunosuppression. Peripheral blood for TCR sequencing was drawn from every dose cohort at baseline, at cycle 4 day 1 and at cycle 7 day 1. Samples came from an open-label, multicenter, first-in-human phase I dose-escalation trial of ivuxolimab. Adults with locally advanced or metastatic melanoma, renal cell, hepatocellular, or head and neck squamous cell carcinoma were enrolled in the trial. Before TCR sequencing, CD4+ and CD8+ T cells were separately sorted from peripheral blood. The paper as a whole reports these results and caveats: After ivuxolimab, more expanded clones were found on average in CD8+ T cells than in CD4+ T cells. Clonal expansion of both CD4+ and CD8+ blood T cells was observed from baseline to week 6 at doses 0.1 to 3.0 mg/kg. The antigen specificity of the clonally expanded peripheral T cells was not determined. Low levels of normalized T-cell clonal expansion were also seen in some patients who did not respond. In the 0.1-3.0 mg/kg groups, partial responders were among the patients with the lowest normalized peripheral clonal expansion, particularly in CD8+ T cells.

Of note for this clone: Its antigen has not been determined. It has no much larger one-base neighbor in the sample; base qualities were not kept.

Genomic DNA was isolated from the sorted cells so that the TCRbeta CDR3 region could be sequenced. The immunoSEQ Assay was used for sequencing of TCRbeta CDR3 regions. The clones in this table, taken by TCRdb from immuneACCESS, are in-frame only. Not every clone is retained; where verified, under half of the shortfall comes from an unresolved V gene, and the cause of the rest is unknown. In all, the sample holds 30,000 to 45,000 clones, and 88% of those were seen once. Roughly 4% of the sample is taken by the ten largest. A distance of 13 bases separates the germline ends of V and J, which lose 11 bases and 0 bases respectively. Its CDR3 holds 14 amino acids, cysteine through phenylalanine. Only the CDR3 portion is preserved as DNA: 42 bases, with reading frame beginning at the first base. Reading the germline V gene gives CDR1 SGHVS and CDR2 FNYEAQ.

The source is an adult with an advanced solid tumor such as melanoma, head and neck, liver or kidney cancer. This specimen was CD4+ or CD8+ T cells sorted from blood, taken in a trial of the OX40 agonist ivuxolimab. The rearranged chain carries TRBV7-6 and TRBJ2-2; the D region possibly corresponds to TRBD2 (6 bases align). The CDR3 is CAYGGATNTGELFF. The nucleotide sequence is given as TGTGCCTACGGAGGGGCGACGAACACCGGGGAGCTGTTTTTT.